This T cell receptor (beta chain) was identified in a study of shared T cell receptors in the human thymus. The repertoire was sequenced with immunoSEQ multiplex PCR; TCRdb's copy has only in-frame clones and lacks some. The repertoire holds 630,000 or so clones, with around 87% as singletons. Germline CDR1 and CDR2: SGHTS and YDEGEE. This CDR3 contains 13 residues. V dropped 10 bases and J dropped 0 bases, with 10 bases sitting between them. These sequences were also reported in another study, on human thymus T cells. That report notes: Thymic tissue was derived from resections collected during corrective heart surgery. Use of V and J genes seemed skewed within the thymic and blood repertoires.

The specimen sequenced was thymocytes. The chain links TRBV5-8 to TRBJ1-4; D remains ambiguous. This TCR was recovered from a boy in the first two years of life with a congenital heart defect. For the CDR3, the DNA is TGTGCCTCACTACAAGCAACTAATGAAAAACTGTTTTTT. Its translation: CASLQATNEKLFF.